Following are 17 T cell receptor beta chains from one sample sequenced in a study of blood T cell repertoires in COVID-19. The data were produced by immunoSEQ multiplex PCR, yet TCRdb's version contains in-frame clones alone and is incomplete. This table holds around 240,000 clones, about 85% found once. Sequencing was performed on peripheral blood. The source is a middle-aged man with acute or convalescent COVID-19.

CDR3 DNA: TGTGCCTGGAGTGCGGGGGATGGCTACACCTTC. This gives the protein CAWSAGDGYTF. The rearrangement links TRBV30 to TRBJ1-2, with D maybe TRBD1 (5 bases). The V gene's germline CDR1 is GTSNPN and CDR2 SVGIG (reference sequence). This CDR3 is built from 11 residues. The V gene lost 1 base and the J gene lost 6 bases, with 6 bases spanning the gap.

The V gene is TRBV27, the J gene TRBJ2-7; 8 positions agree with TRBD2. The CDR3 is 15 residues long. Germline CDR1 reads MNHEY; CDR2 reads SMNVEV (reference sequence). The trim removed 4 bases at V and 0 bases at J, leaving 5 bases unmatched. CDR3 nucleotides: TGTGCCAGCAGTTCATTAGCGGGGAGCTCCTACGAGCAGTACTTC. This translates into CASSSLAGSSYEQYF.

The gene calls are TRBV7-3 and TRBJ1-6; the D gene is possibly TRBD1 (6 bases). Germline loops: CDR1 SGHTA, CDR2 FQGTGA. The CDR3 runs 14 residues. V lost 5 bases and J lost 10, with 15 bases in between. CDR3 amino acids: CASSLGQRGSPLHF. CDR3 DNA: TGTGCCAGCAGCCTCGGACAGCGAGGGTCACCCCTCCACTTT.

This rearrangement joins TRBV29-1 to TRBJ1-1; 9 bases match TRBD1. Germline loops: CDR1 SQVTM, CDR2 ANQGSEA. The trim removed 5 bases at V and 1 base at J, leaving 11 bases unmatched. This CDR3 contains 16 residues. DNA for the CDR3: TGCAGCGTTTTTGGGGGACAGGGCATTTCGAACACTGAAGCTTTCTTT. It translates to CSVFGGQGISNTEAFF.

The J gene is TRBJ1-6, the V gene TRBV11-3; unclear D gene. Looked up from germline, CDR1 is SGHNT and CDR2 is YENEEA. V lost 1 base and J 9 bases, leaving 7 bases between the germline ends. There are 13 residues in the CDR3. This CDR3 is CASSLGPGSPLHF. As DNA, the CDR3 is TGTGCCAGCAGCTTAGGCCCGGGTTCACCCCTCCACTTT.

This chain links TRBV12-3 or TRBV12-4 with TRBJ2-7, with D unclear. The CDR3 runs 13 residues. V gave up 3 bases and J gave up 2 bases, with 8 bases separating them. The CDR3 nucleotides are TGTGCCAGCAGTTTTACCGGTGCCTACGAGCAGTACTTC. Translation gives CASSFTGAYEQYF.

This rearrangement joins TRBV7-9 to TRBJ1-1, with TRBD1 matching 7 bases. V lost 2 bases, J lost 6 bases, and 12 bases stayed unmatched. The V gene's germline CDR1 is SEHNR and CDR2 FQNEAQ (reference sequence). The CDR3 contains 16 residues. CDR3 loop: CASSLRTDRAGAEAFF. The CDR3 DNA reads TGTGCCAGCAGCTTAAGAACCGACAGGGCCGGGGCTGAAGCTTTCTTT.

This chain joins TRBV4-3 and TRBJ1-2; tentatively, D is TRBD1 (6 bases). The CDR3 sequence is 15 residues long. Trimming took 4 bases from V and 2 from J, leaving 14 bases between them. The germline CDR1 and CDR2 sequences are LGHNA and YSLEER. The CDR3 loop is CASSPSQGWNYGYTF. CDR3 bases: TGCGCCAGCAGCCCTTCCCAGGGGTGGAACTATGGCTACACCTTC.

This clone was detected once. Other nucleotide sequences in the sample specify the same CDR3. The chain employs TRBV5-1 and TRBJ2-3; D perhaps matches TRBD1 (5 bases). With 0 bases removed from V and 1 base from J, the gap between germline ends came to 9 bases. This CDR3 has 15 residues. Germline V lookup: CDR1 SGHRS, CDR2 YFSETQ. The CDR3 DNA follows: TGCGCCAGCAGCTTGGAGGGCAGGGGCACAGATACGCAGTATTTT. It specifies CASSLEGRGTDTQYF. The full variable domain, its missing parts supplied by reference TRBV5-1 and TRBJ2-3, is KAGVTQTPRYLIKTRGQQVTLSCSPISGHRSVSWYQQTPGQGLQFLFEYFSETQRNKGNFPGRFSGRQFSNSRSEMNVSTLELGDSALYLCASSLEGRGTDTQYFGPGTRLTVL.

The chain employs TRBV5-1 and TRBJ2-5; 8 bases are shared with TRBD2. Looked up from germline, CDR1 is SGHRS and CDR2 is YFSETQ. The CDR3 consists of 15 residues. The V segment lost 5 bases and the J segment 1 base; nucleotides outside the gene matches: 7. The CDR3 loop is CASRPGAGGQETQYF. CDR3 DNA: TGCGCCAGCAGGCCGGGGGCGGGGGGCCAAGAGACCCAGTACTTC.

This chain connects TRBV29-1 to TRBJ1-5; D might be TRBD1 (6 bases). This CDR3 spans 13 amino acids. Germline V gene sequence: CDR1 SQVTM, CDR2 ANQGSEA. Trimming cost V 6 bases and J 4 bases, with 13 bases left between them. The CDR3 DNA reads as TGCAGCGTGTCGGACAGTTCTAATCAGCCCCAGCATTTT. It yields the protein CSVSDSSNQPQHF.

The chain combines TRBV5-1 with TRBJ1-4, with no clear D. This CDR3 spans 13 amino acids. V was clipped by 2 bases and J by 3 bases, with 5 bases between them. The germline CDR1 and CDR2 sequences are SGHRS and YFSETQ. The CDR3: CASSFGANEKLFF. The CDR3 region has the DNA TGCGCCAGCAGCTTCGGGGCTAATGAAAAACTGTTTTTT. The full variable domain, in which reference TRBV5-1 and TRBJ1-4 provide the parts outside the CDR3, is KAGVTQTPRYLIKTRGQQVTLSCSPISGHRSVSWYQQTPGQGLQFLFEYFSETQRNKGNFPGRFSGRQFSNSRSEMNVSTLELGDSALYLCASSFGANEKLFFGSGTQLSVL.

This rearrangement joins TRBV3-1 (or the pseudogene TRBV3-2) to TRBJ2-7, with 10 bases that match TRBD1. Germline V CDR1 and CDR2: LGHDT, YNNKEL (reference sequence). The CDR3 is 13 amino acids. Unmatched junction bases numbered 3, after V lost 3 bases and J lost 7 bases. The CDR3 region has the DNA TGTGCCAGCAGCCAGGGACAGGGGAAAGAGCAGTACTTC. Its protein product is CASSQGQGKEQYF.

This chain links TRBV9 with TRBJ1-1; D call uncertain. Trimming stripped 4 bases from V and 1 base from J, with 8 bases between. CDR3 length: 13 amino acids. Germline-derived CDR1 and CDR2 are SGDLS and YYNGEE. The CDR3 loop reads CASSLSSNTEAFF. In nucleotides, the CDR3 is TGTGCCAGCAGCTTGAGTTCGAACACTGAAGCTTTCTTT.

This rearrangement joins TRBV2 to TRBJ1-2, with 7 bases that match TRBD1. V lost 10 bases to trimming and J lost 2 bases; unmatched junction nucleotides: 4. The CDR3 has 12 residues. CDR1 SNHLY and CDR2 FYNNEI come from the germline V gene. The CDR3 coding sequence is TGTGCCACCACAGGGGTAAACTATGGCTACACCTTC. It encodes CATTGVNYGYTF. The whole variable domain, remainder taken from reference TRBV2 and TRBJ1-2, is EPEVTQTPSHQVTQMGQEVILRCVPISNHLYFYWYRQILGQKVEFLVSFYNNEISEKSEIFDDQFSVERPDGSNFTLKIRSTKLEDSAMYFCATTGVNYGYTFGSGTRLTVV.

This clone has a single count. V usage is TRBV6-5 and J usage is TRBJ2-7; TRBD1 matches at 7 bases. The CDR3 is made up of 15 amino acids. J was trimmed by 3 bases and V by 5 bases; bases with no gene match: 10. Germline V gene sequence: CDR1 MNHEY, CDR2 SVGAGI. CDR3 loop: CASSRRGQVNYEQYF. The DNA of the CDR3 is TGTGCCAGCAGTCGACGTGGACAGGTTAACTACGAGCAGTACTTC.

This sequence joins TRBV10-2 and TRBJ2-3; 9 bases match TRBD1. The CDR3 consists of 16 residues. The ends lost 6 bases at V and 3 bases at J; junction bases unmatched: 10. In germline, CDR1 is WSHSY, CDR2 SAAADI. The chain's CDR3 is CASSPHTGTGTDTQYF. CDR3 in DNA: TGCGCCAGCAGCCCTCATACCGGGACAGGGACAGATACGCAGTATTTT.